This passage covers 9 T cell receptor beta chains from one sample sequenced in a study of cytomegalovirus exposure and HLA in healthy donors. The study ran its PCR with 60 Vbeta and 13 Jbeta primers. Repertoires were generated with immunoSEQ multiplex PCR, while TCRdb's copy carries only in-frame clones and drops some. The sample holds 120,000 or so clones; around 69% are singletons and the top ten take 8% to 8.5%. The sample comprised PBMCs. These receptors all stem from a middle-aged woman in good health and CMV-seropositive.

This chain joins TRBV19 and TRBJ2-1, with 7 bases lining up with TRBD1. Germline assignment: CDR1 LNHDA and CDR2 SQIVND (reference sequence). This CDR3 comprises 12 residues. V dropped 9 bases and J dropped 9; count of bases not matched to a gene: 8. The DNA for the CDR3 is TGTGCCAGCTCCACCGGGACAGTTGAGCAGTTCTTC. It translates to CASSTGTVEQFF.

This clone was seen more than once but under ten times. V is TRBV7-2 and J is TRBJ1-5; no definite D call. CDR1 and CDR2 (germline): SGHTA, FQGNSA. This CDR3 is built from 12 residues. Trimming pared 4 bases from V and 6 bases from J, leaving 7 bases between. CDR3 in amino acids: CASSSTGQPQHF. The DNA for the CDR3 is TGTGCCAGCAGCTCCACGGGTCAGCCCCAGCATTTT.

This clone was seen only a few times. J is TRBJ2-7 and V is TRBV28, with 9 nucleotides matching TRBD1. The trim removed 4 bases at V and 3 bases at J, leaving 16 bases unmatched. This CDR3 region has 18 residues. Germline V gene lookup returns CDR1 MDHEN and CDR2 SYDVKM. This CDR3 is CASSSPSVGQGIDYEQYF. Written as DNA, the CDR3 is TGTGCCAGCAGTTCCCCATCCGTTGGACAGGGGATCGACTACGAGCAGTACTTC.

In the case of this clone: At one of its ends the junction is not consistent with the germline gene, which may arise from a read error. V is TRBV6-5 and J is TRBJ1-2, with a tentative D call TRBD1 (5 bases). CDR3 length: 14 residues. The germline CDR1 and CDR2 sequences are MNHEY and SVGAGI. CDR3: CASSYSRGYDGYTF. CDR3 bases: TGTGCCAGCAGCTACTCAAGGGGTTATGATGGCTACACCTTC.

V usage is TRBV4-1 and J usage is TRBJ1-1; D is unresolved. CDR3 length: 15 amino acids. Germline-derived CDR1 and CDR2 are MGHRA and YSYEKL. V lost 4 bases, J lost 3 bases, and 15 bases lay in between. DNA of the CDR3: TGCGCCAGCAGCCTTGGAAAGGGAGGGCACACTGAAGCTTTCTTT. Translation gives CASSLGKGGHTEAFF.

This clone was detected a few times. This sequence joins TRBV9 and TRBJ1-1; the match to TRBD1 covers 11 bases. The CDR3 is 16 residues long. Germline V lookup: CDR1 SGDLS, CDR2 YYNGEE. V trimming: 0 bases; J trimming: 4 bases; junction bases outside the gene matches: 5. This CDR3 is CASSVEGQGAATEAFF. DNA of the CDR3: TGTGCCAGCAGCGTAGAAGGACAGGGGGCGGCCACTGAAGCTTTCTTT.

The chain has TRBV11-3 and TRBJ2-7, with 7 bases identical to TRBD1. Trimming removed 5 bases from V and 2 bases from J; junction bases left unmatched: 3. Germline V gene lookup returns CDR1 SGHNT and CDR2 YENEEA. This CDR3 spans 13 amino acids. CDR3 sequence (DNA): TGTGCCAGCAGCCCGGGACAGACCTACGAGCAGTACTTC. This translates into CASSPGQTYEQYF. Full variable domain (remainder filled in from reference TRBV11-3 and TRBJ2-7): EAGVVQSPRYKIIEKKQPVAFWCNPISGHNTLYWYLQNLGQGPELLIRYENEEAVDDSQLPKDRFSAERLKGVDSTLKIQPAELGDSAVYLCASSPGQTYEQYFGPGTRLTVT.

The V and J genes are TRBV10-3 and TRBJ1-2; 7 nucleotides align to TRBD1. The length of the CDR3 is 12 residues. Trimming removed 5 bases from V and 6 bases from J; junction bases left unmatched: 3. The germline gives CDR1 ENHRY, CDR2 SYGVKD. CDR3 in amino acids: CAISLDRDGYTF. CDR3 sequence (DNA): TGTGCCATCAGTTTAGACAGGGATGGCTACACCTTC.

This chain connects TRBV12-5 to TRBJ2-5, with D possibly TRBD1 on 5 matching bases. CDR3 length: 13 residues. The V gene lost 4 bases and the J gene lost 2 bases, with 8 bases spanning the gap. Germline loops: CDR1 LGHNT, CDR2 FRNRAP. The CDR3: CASGSTVQETQYF. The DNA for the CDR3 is TGTGCTAGTGGTTCGACAGTTCAAGAGACCCAGTACTTC.